The TCR beta chain under discussion was sequenced for a study of blood T cell repertoires in COVID-19. Germline V gene sequence: CDR1 SNHLY, CDR2 FYNNEI. This CDR3 region has 18 residues. The trim removed 2 bases at V and 0 bases at J, leaving 8 bases unmatched. Seattle's enrolled individuals joined amid active infection and were then monitored longitudinally. The data were produced by immunoSEQ multiplex PCR, yet TCRdb's version contains in-frame clones alone and is incomplete. The sample lists around 210,000 clones; 70% to 90% were seen once. Sequenced input: peripheral blood. This sequence originates from a man between 45 and 60 years old with COVID-19, enrolled during active disease. The gene calls are TRBV2 and TRBJ2-3; 10 bases are a match to TRBD2. The CDR3 DNA reads TGTGCCAGCAGTGAATTAGCGGGGGGCCCAACTAGCACAGATACGCAGTATTTT. The encoded protein is CASSELAGGPTSTDTQYF.